This TCR beta chain stems from a study of cytomegalovirus exposure and HLA in healthy donors. Study-level points and caveats: No immune exposure information besides CMV serostatus was available. In a later analysis, V- and J-gene trimming of beta chains associated with a DCLRE1C missense variant, replicated independently.

On this clone itself: The antigen is undetermined.

The PCR employed 60 Vbeta primers together with 13 Jbeta primers. Repertoires were generated with immunoSEQ multiplex PCR, while TCRdb's copy carries only in-frame clones and drops some. Among about 130,000 clones listed, roughly 79% were seen once. CDR1 is MNHNS, CDR2 SASEGT, per germline. CDR3 size: 13 residues. Between the trimmed V and J ends, which lost 7 bases and 6 bases, there was a span of 15 bases. The sequencing input was PBMCs. The receptor comes from a boy under 10 years old in good health and CMV-seronegative. The rearrangement joins TRBV6-1 to TRBJ1-1; maybe TRBD1 (5 bases). The CDR3 DNA reads TGTGCCAGCATCGCCAGGGAAGTAGCTGAAGCTTTCTTT. It yields the protein CASIAREVAEAFF.